The source of this T cell receptor beta chain is a study of cytomegalovirus exposure and HLA in healthy donors. As for the study in general: An earlier analysis found some 100 million unique TCR beta sequences from 200 million or so T cells.

General study results and limits: Earlier findings revealed that most TCR beta V segments proved productive either about 87% or about 30% of the time. A later analysis associated 15,000 or so TCR beta sequences with HLA alleles at a 0.05 false discovery rate.

Primers: 60 Vbeta forward and 13 Jbeta reverse. Assay used: immunoSEQ multiplex PCR; TCRdb lists only in-frame clones, some missing. The data contain about 190,000 clones, 70% to 75% of them singletons. Trimming took off 4 bases at V and 7 bases at J, with 10 bases between the two ends. Per germline, CDR1 DFQATT and CDR2 SNEGSKA (reference sequence). CDR3 length: 11 residues. The table lists this clone with a few counts. No antigen is known for it. The material sequenced was PBMCs. The TCR originated in a man younger than 40 in good health and CMV-seropositive. The chain is built from TRBV20-1 and TRBJ1-2; D remains unclear. The CDR3 protein is CSAILGSGYTF. CDR3 in DNA: TGCAGTGCTATTCTGGGGAGTGGCTACACCTTC.